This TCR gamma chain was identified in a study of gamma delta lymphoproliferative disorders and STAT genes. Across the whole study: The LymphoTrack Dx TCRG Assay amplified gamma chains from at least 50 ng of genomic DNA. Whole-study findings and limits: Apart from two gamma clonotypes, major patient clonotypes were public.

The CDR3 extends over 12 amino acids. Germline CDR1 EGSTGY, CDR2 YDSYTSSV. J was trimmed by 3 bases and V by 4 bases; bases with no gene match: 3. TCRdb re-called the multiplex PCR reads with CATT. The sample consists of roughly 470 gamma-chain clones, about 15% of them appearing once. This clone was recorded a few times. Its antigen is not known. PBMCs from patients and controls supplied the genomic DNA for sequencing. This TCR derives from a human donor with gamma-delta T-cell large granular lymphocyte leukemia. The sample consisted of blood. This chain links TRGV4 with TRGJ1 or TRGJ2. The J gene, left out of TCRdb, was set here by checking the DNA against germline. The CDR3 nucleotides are TGTGCCACCTGGGACGGTTATTATAAGAAACTCTTT. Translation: CATWDGYYKKLF.